Presented here are 26 T cell receptor beta chains from one specimen sequenced in a study of shared clonotypes between healthy human individuals. Naive CD8 cells were CD45RO-negative, positively selected for CCR7, excluding terminally differentiated effector memory CD45RA+ cells. Sequenced by immunoSEQ multiplex PCR; TCRdb stores in-frame clones only, minus some. This repertoire shows just over 2,000,000 clones, about 94% found once; its top ten account for 1.1%. The sequenced material came from naive CD8+ T cells sorted from blood. The receptors were gathered from a man aged 18 to 30 in good health.

This rearrangement joins TRBV18 to TRBJ2-7; tentative D call: TRBD1 (6 bases). Germline V gene sequence: CDR1 KGHSH, CDR2 LQKENI. This CDR3 spans 15 amino acids. V lost 0 bases to trimming and J lost 2 bases, with 11 bases between them. The CDR3 DNA follows: TGTGCCAGCTCACCACCGTCGGCAGGGGCCTACGAGCAGTACTTC. Protein: CASSPPSAGAYEQYF.

This clone occurred once. CDR3 in DNA: TGTGCCAGCAGCTTGGGACTAGCGGAGCCCCTTTCCTACGAGCAGTACTTC. Translated: CASSLGLAEPLSYEQYF. The chain employs TRBV13 and TRBJ2-7; 11 nucleotides agree with TRBD2. This CDR3 has 17 amino acids. The V gene end was trimmed by 3 bases and the J gene end by 1 base; junction bases not matched to a gene: 8. Germline values: CDR1 PRHDT, CDR2 FYEKMQ (reference sequence).

Comment on this clone: Other nucleotide sequences in the sample specify the same CDR3. The chain uses TRBV5-4 and TRBJ1-1; D gene ambiguous. Germline CDR1 SGHNT, CDR2 YYREEE (reference sequence). V was clipped by 0 bases and J by 5 bases, with 11 bases between them. The CDR3 length is 14 residues. CDR3 DNA: TGTGCCAGCAGCTTGGGTGGGCTCGGTACTGAAGCTTTCTTT. This translates into CASSLGGLGTEAFF.

The chain recombines TRBV9 with TRBJ2-7, with 14 bases identical to TRBD2. Germline CDR1 reads SGDLS; CDR2 reads YYNGEE. CDR3 size: 16 residues. V shed 4 bases and J 0 bases; nucleotides not matched to a gene: 3. The CDR3 spells CASSPGTSGSSYEQYF. As DNA, the CDR3 is TGTGCCAGCAGCCCTGGGACTAGCGGGAGCTCCTACGAGCAGTACTTC.

This clone appeared a few times. Additional DNA sequences in this sample encode the identical CDR3. The chain couples TRBV7-9 to TRBJ2-3, with unresolved D. The CDR3 totals 11 residues. Looked up from germline, CDR1 is SEHNR and CDR2 is FQNEAQ (reference sequence). Trimming left V 0 bases short and J 5 bases short, with 0 bases between. The CDR3 DNA sequence: TGTGCCAGCAGCTTAGCAGATACGCAGTATTTT. It specifies CASSLADTQYF.

The chain uses TRBV27 and TRBJ2-4; TRBD1 agrees at 10 bases. CDR3 length: 14 residues. V lost 8 bases, J lost 4 bases, and 5 bases stayed unmatched. Germline V gene data show CDR1 as MNHEY and CDR2 as SMNVEV (reference sequence). The CDR3 DNA sequence: TGTGCCAGCGGCCCGGGACAGGGGAAAAACATTCAGTACTTC. It translates to CASGPGQGKNIQYF.

This clone has only one observation. The gene calls are TRBV4-1 and TRBJ1-1; D is perhaps TRBD1 (5 bases). V lost 4 bases, J lost 4 bases, and 16 bases lay in between. Germline V lookup: CDR1 MGHRA, CDR2 YSYEKL. The CDR3 is 15 amino acids. Here the CDR3 reads CASSPREGLGTEAFF. CDR3 nucleotides: TGCGCCAGCAGCCCCCGGGAGGGGCTGGGCACTGAAGCTTTCTTT.

The rearrangement uses TRBV6-5 and TRBJ2-2; D gene unclear. Germline CDR1 is MNHEY and CDR2 is SVGAGI. The CDR3 extends over 14 amino acids. The V end was cut by 1 base, the J end by 2 bases, with 5 bases between. The CDR3: CASSYYSNTGELFF. CDR3 sequence (DNA): TGTGCCAGCAGTTACTATTCAAACACCGGGGAGCTGTTTTTT.

This rearrangement joins TRBV10-2 to TRBJ1-2, with D maybe TRBD1 (6 bases). V gave up 3 bases and J gave up 8 bases, with 19 bases separating them. The CDR3 totals 15 residues. Per germline, CDR1 WSHSY and CDR2 SAAADI. The CDR3 protein is CASSETGPNSGGYTF. CDR3 nucleotide sequence: TGCGCCAGCAGTGAAACAGGGCCTAACTCCGGAGGCTACACCTTC.

The chain recombines TRBV27 with TRBJ1-6, with D possibly being TRBD1 (6 bases). CDR3 length: 14 amino acids. CDR1 is MNHEY and CDR2 is SMNVEV in the germline V gene (reference sequence). The V and J ends lost 6 bases and 11 bases respectively, with 17 bases between them. The CDR3 sequence is CASSLQGPGPPLHF. The CDR3 bases are TGTGCCAGCAGCCTACAGGGTCCGGGGCCACCCCTCCACTTT.

Points on this clone: The same CDR3 arises from other DNA sequences in this sample as well. The rearrangement links TRBV19 to TRBJ2-7; D uncertain. Germline V lookup: CDR1 LNHDA, CDR2 SQIVND (reference sequence). The V end was cut by 2 bases, the J end by 3 bases, with 11 bases between. This CDR3 comprises 14 residues. The CDR3 sequence is CASSITARGYEQYF. As DNA, the CDR3 is TGTGCCAGTAGTATAACGGCCAGAGGCTACGAGCAGTACTTC.

The chain carries TRBV7-9 and TRBJ1-2, with 7 bases aligning to TRBD1. The germline V gene has CDR1 SEHNR and CDR2 FQNEAQ (reference sequence). V was pared by 1 base and J by 3 bases, with 5 bases of the junction left unmatched. The CDR3 is made up of 15 amino acids. In nucleotides, the CDR3 is TGTGCCAGCAGCTTAGTAGAGGGGGCGGACTATGGCTACACCTTC. Translated, it gives CASSLVEGADYGYTF. Full variable domain (missing parts from reference TRBV7-9 and TRBJ1-2): DTGVSQNPRHKITKRGQNVTFRCDPISEHNRLYWYRQTLGQGPEFLTYFQNEAQLEKSRLLSDRFSAERPKGSFSTLEIQRTEQGDSAMYLCASSLVEGADYGYTFGSGTRLTVV.

This chain links TRBV5-4 with TRBJ2-3; 8 bases fit TRBD2. Losses at the gene ends were 0 bases for V and 5 bases for J; bases not matched to a gene: 5. Per germline, CDR1 SGHNT and CDR2 YYREEE (reference sequence). The CDR3 totals 15 residues. The CDR3 protein is CASSLEFGRGDTQYF. Written as DNA, the CDR3 is TGTGCCAGCAGCTTGGAGTTCGGGAGGGGAGATACGCAGTATTTT.

To note about this clone: Other DNA variants within this sample encode the same CDR3. The chain uses TRBV11-2 and TRBJ2-7, with 9 bases matching TRBD2. This CDR3 spans 15 amino acids. The germline V gene has CDR1 SGHAT and CDR2 FQNNGV. Trimming removed 1 base from V and 1 base from J; junction bases left unmatched: 2. The CDR3 spells CASSLGSGGSYEQYF. CDR3 nucleotide sequence: TGTGCCAGCAGCTTAGGCAGCGGGGGGTCCTACGAGCAGTACTTC. The full variable domain, its missing parts supplied by reference TRBV11-2 and TRBJ2-7, is EAGVAQSPRYKIIEKRQSVAFWCNPISGHATLYWYQQILGQGPKLLIQFQNNGVVDDSQLPKDRFSAERLKGVDSTLKIQPAKLEDSAVYLCASSLGSGGSYEQYFGPGTRLTVT.

The rearrangement links TRBV12-5 to TRBJ2-3, with D maybe TRBD1 (6 bases). V was pared by 0 bases and J by 2 bases, with 18 bases between. In germline, CDR1 is LGHNT, CDR2 FRNRAP. The CDR3 spans 18 residues. The CDR3, as DNA: TGTGCTAGTGGTTTGGTCCCGGACAGCAACCACCCCACAGATACGCAGTATTTT. As protein: CASGLVPDSNHPTDTQYF.

The chain is built from TRBV11-2 and TRBJ2-5, with 12 nucleotides matching TRBD2. The CDR3 loop spans 19 amino acids. Unmatched junction bases numbered 10, after V lost 1 base and J lost 1 base. CDR1 and CDR2 from the germline V gene are SGHAT and FQNNGV. The CDR3 sequence is CASSLVTLSLAGGQETQYF. The CDR3 DNA follows: TGTGCCAGCAGCTTAGTGACCCTTTCACTAGCGGGAGGCCAAGAGACCCAGTACTTC.

V is TRBV4-1 and J is TRBJ2-1; a weak D match, TRBD2 (6 bases). Trimming shortened V by 1 base and J by 10 bases, and 17 bases separated the two germline ends. Germline CDR1 is MGHRA and CDR2 is YSYEKL. The CDR3 totals 15 residues. The CDR3 protein is CASSQVVSGSLEQFF. CDR3 sequence (DNA): TGCGCCAGCAGCCAAGTGGTTAGCGGCTCACTGGAGCAGTTCTTC.

The V and J genes are TRBV2 and TRBJ1-3; D possibly corresponds to TRBD1 (6 bases). The germline V gene has CDR1 SNHLY and CDR2 FYNNEI. The CDR3 consists of 14 residues. V was clipped by 8 bases and J by 4 bases, with 15 bases between them. CDR3 in amino acids: CASATGGPGNTIYF. CDR3 in DNA: TGTGCCAGCGCCACCGGGGGGCCGGGAAACACCATATATTTT. The full variable domain, completed using reference TRBV2 and TRBJ1-3, is EPEVTQTPSHQVTQMGQEVILRCVPISNHLYFYWYRQILGQKVEFLVSFYNNEISEKSEIFDDQFSVERPDGSNFTLKIRSTKLEDSAMYFCASATGGPGNTIYFGEGSWLTVV.

This chain links TRBV5-1 with TRBJ2-5; perhaps TRBD2 as D (6 bases). The CDR3 contains 15 residues. CDR1 is SGHRS, CDR2 YFSETQ, per germline. V was pared by 5 bases and J by 5 bases, with 19 bases between. For the CDR3, the DNA is TGCGCCAGCAGTGACTGGGGGGAAGCTGGGGAGACCCAGTACTTC. This encodes CASSDWGEAGETQYF.

The table lists this clone with a few counts. This rearrangement joins TRBV19 to TRBJ1-6; TRBD1 agrees at 7 bases. Trimming at V came to 7 bases and at J to 6 bases, leaving 3 bases not matched to a gene. In germline, CDR1 is LNHDA, CDR2 SQIVND (reference sequence). This CDR3 has 13 amino acids. CDR3 protein: CASNQGGNSPLHF. The CDR3 coding sequence is TGTGCCAGTAACCAGGGGGGTAATTCACCCCTCCACTTT.

This clone has a handful of counts. The rearrangement uses TRBV27 and TRBJ2-7; 12 bases map to TRBD2. The V segment lost 3 bases and the J segment 6 bases; nucleotides outside the gene matches: 3. The V gene's germline CDR1 is MNHEY and CDR2 SMNVEV (reference sequence). This CDR3 spans 14 amino acids. The CDR3 bases are TGTGCCAGCAGTTTCGGACTAGCGGGAAGCGAGCAGTACTTC. It codes for CASSFGLAGSEQYF.

The chain combines TRBV2 with TRBJ2-6, with D possibly TRBD1 on 5 matching bases. In germline, CDR1 is SNHLY, CDR2 FYNNEI. Trimming removed 6 bases at V and 0 bases at J, with 12 bases between. The CDR3 contains 16 residues. The CDR3 sequence: CASRVSGSSGANVLTF. As DNA, the CDR3 is TGTGCCAGCAGGGTTTCAGGGTCCTCTGGGGCCAACGTCCTGACTTTC.

The table lists this clone with a count of one. This chain joins TRBV19 and TRBJ2-5; 9 positions match TRBD1. Trimming took 6 bases from V and 1 from J; bases not matched to a gene: 6. The CDR3 is 15 residues long. The V gene's germline CDR1 is LNHDA and CDR2 SQIVND (reference sequence). DNA of the CDR3: TGTGCCAGTAGACAATGGGACAGGGCCCAAGAGACCCAGTACTTC. Protein: CASRQWDRAQETQYF.

This clone showed up just once. Other nucleotide sequences from this sample produce the same CDR3. The V and J genes are TRBV7-9 and TRBJ2-3; D is ambiguous. CDR1 and CDR2 (germline): SEHNR, FQNEAQ (reference sequence). This CDR3 has 13 amino acids. Trimming left V 3 bases short and J 1 base short, with 5 bases between. The CDR3 sequence is CASSFPRTDTQYF. CDR3 DNA sequence: TGTGCCAGCAGCTTCCCCCGCACAGATACGCAGTATTTT.

This clone has a single count. The same CDR3 is also encoded by other DNA sequences in this sample. CDR3 in amino acids: CASSLMGEQYF. The CDR3 DNA reads as TGTGCCAGCAGCTTAATGGGCGAGCAGTACTTC. J is TRBJ2-7 and V is TRBV7-9; no clear D. V was shortened by 2 bases and J by 6 bases, with 5 bases between the two germline ends. The germline V gene has CDR1 SEHNR and CDR2 FQNEAQ (reference sequence). CDR3 length equals 11 residues.

V is TRBV29-1 and J is TRBJ1-2; 7 nucleotides agree with TRBD1. The CDR3 consists of 13 residues. Trimming cost V 6 bases and J 0 bases; bases outside gene matches: 4. Germline loops: CDR1 SQVTM, CDR2 ANQGSEA. CDR3: CSVLGQSNYGYTF. The CDR3 bases are TGCAGCGTCCTGGGACAGTCTAACTATGGCTACACCTTC.